Below are 27 T cell receptor beta chains sequenced from a single sample in a study of cytomegalovirus exposure and HLA in healthy donors. PCR employed 60 Vbeta and 13 Jbeta primers. Sequencing was performed with immunoSEQ multiplex PCR; in TCRdb, only in-frame clones are kept and a portion is missing. The data show just over 150,000 clones, around 83% seen once. The sequencing sample was made of PBMCs. The receptors here all came from a woman aged 18-29 years in good health and CMV-seronegative.

This sequence joins TRBV18 and TRBJ2-2, with TRBD1 matching over 8 bases. The CDR3 has 15 residues. After removal of 2 bases from V and 4 bases from J, the junction contained 3 bases not matched to a gene. The germline V gene has CDR1 KGHSH and CDR2 LQKENI. CDR3 nucleotide sequence: TGTGCCAGCTCACCAAGGACAGGGCTCACCGGGGAGCTGTTTTTT. This sequence encodes CASSPRTGLTGELFF.

This chain connects TRBV6-5 to TRBJ1-4; D not certain. The CDR3 is 16 residues long. V lost 2 bases, J lost 0 bases, and 10 bases lay in between. Looked up from germline, CDR1 is MNHEY and CDR2 is SVGAGI. CDR3 nucleotide sequence: TGTGCCAGCAGTTACCCTCCCGGGGCAACTAATGAAAAACTGTTTTTT. Translating gives CASSYPPGATNEKLFF.

This clone has just a few counts. V gene TRBV9 combines with J gene TRBJ1-5, with a tentative D call TRBD1 (5 bases). The CDR3 runs to 15 residues. From germline, CDR1 is SGDLS and CDR2 YYNGEE. The V end was cut by 0 bases, the J end by 5 bases, with 12 bases between. The DNA for the CDR3 is TGTGCCAGCAGCGTAGACGTGGGGGGAGATCAGCCCCAGCATTTT. Its protein is CASSVDVGGDQPQHF.

This chain connects TRBV30 to TRBJ2-6; 8 nucleotides align to TRBD1. Germline lookup yields CDR1 GTSNPN and CDR2 SVGIG (reference sequence). The trim removed 3 bases at V and 2 bases at J, leaving 6 bases unmatched. The CDR3 loop spans 16 amino acids. CDR3 nucleotides: TGTGCCTGGAGGAAGCCAGGGGGCGCTGGGGCCAACGTCCTGACTTTC. As protein: CAWRKPGGAGANVLTF.

The chain has TRBV4-2 and TRBJ2-3; 16 bases map to TRBD2. Germline V lookup: CDR1 LGHNA, CDR2 YNFKEQ. Unmatched junction bases numbered 8, after V lost 4 bases and J lost 4 bases. This CDR3 has 18 amino acids. The CDR3, as DNA: TGTGCCAGCAGCCGGGGACTAGCGGGGGGGCCTAAGGCAGATACGCAGTATTTT. It codes for CASSRGLAGGPKADTQYF.

V usage is TRBV19 and J usage is TRBJ2-1, with 7 bases matching TRBD1. The CDR3 runs to 16 residues. Germline loops: CDR1 LNHDA, CDR2 SQIVND (reference sequence). V trimming: 11 bases; J trimming: 0 bases; junction bases outside the gene matches: 13. The CDR3 bases are TGTGCCGGTCCACCGGGACAGTCCTGCTCCTACAATGAGCAGTTCTTC. Its protein is CAGPPGQSCSYNEQFF.

Worth noting for this clone: A read error may produce the germline difference seen at one junction end. This chain joins TRBV20-1 and TRBJ2-1; maybe TRBD2 (6 bases). The length of the CDR3 is 11 residues. The V gene's germline CDR1 is DFQATT and CDR2 SNEGSKA (reference sequence). This CDR3 is CSARVLQLAVF. CDR3 DNA: TGCAGTGCTAGAGTCCTACAACTAGCCGTCTTC.

This chain links TRBV30 with TRBJ1-2; D not resolved. Trimming stripped 1 base from V and 0 bases from J, with 6 bases between. CDR3 size: 13 residues. CDR1 and CDR2 from the germline V gene are GTSNPN and SVGIG (reference sequence). CDR3 residues: CAWSAYPNYGYTF. In DNA, the CDR3 is TGTGCCTGGAGTGCGTATCCTAACTATGGCTACACCTTC.

The chain uses TRBV9 and TRBJ2-3, with D perhaps matching TRBD1 (6 bases). V lost 3 bases, J lost 2 bases, and 13 bases lay in between. This CDR3 has 15 residues. From germline, CDR1 is SGDLS and CDR2 YYNGEE. The CDR3 DNA sequence: TGTGCCAGCAGCGCGACAGGTGGATTCACAGATACGCAGTATTTT. It codes for CASSATGGFTDTQYF. Together with reference TRBV9 and TRBJ2-3, the CDR3 gives the full variable domain: DSGVTQTPKHLITATGQRVTLRCSPRSGDLSVYWYQQSLDQGLQFLIQYYNGEERAKGNILERFSAQQFPDLHSELNLSSLELGDSALYFCASSATGGFTDTQYFGPGTRLTVL.

The chain is built from TRBV2 and TRBJ2-7; 10 positions agree with TRBD2. Per germline, CDR1 SNHLY and CDR2 FYNNEI. V shed 7 bases and J 4 bases; nucleotides not matched to a gene: 13. The CDR3 loop spans 16 amino acids. The CDR3 DNA follows: TGTGCCAGCACCGGCGCGGGGTTAGCGGGGGGTTACGAGCAGTACTTC. It is translated as CASTGAGLAGGYEQYF.

This chain joins TRBV7-5 and TRBJ2-6; the table's D call, TRBD2, has no DNA check behind it. TRBV7-5 is listed as a pseudogene. CDR3 size: 17 residues. The CDR3 coding sequence is TGTGCCAGAAGCCAAAACTGCGCCTACTCTGGGGCCAACGTCCTGACTTTC. This codes for CARSQNCAYSGANVLTF.

The chain carries TRBV7-3 and TRBJ2-3, with D tentatively TRBD2 (5 bases). Germline CDR1 reads SGHTA; CDR2 reads FQGTGA. The V and J ends lost 4 bases and 6 bases respectively, with 23 bases between them. This CDR3 has 17 amino acids. CDR3 amino acids: CASSSPSWETGSDTQYF. DNA for the CDR3: TGTGCCAGCAGCTCCCCGTCTTGGGAGACGGGGTCGGATACGCAGTATTTT.

The CDR3, as DNA: TGTGCCAGCAGCCTCCCGGGATGGCTCAAGACAGATACGCAGTATTTT. Translated: CASSLPGWLKTDTQYF. The V gene is TRBV28, the J gene TRBJ2-3; D possibly corresponds to TRBD2 (5 bases). CDR1 MDHEN and CDR2 SYDVKM come from the germline V gene. V was clipped by 6 bases and J by 3 bases, with 19 bases between them. The CDR3 sequence is 16 residues long.

This clone was seen a few times. This chain uses TRBV2 with TRBJ2-1, with D perhaps TRBD2 (6 bases). Trimming took off 7 bases at V and 7 bases at J, with 11 bases between the two ends. CDR3 size: 12 residues. Germline CDR1 and CDR2: SNHLY and FYNNEI. In nucleotides, the CDR3 is TGTGCCAGCACATTAGCGGCTAATGAGCAGTTCTTC. Encoded protein: CASTLAANEQFF.

The sample holds one count of this clone. V and J are TRBV28 and TRBJ2-3; TRBD2 aligns across 9 bases. Trimming cost V 5 bases and J 6 bases; bases outside gene matches: 9. This CDR3 has 15 amino acids. CDR1 MDHEN and CDR2 SYDVKM come from the germline V gene. CDR3 bases: TGTGCCAGCAGTCCGTTAGCGGGGGTGGGGGATACGCAGTATTTT. Its protein product is CASSPLAGVGDTQYF.

This CDR3 is CASRGGSSYEQYF. The CDR3 region has the DNA TGTGCCAGCCGGGGGGGGAGCTCCTACGAGCAGTACTTC. The rearrangement joins TRBV6-5 to TRBJ2-7, with 8 bases matching TRBD2. V shed 8 bases and J 0 bases; nucleotides not matched to a gene: 3. Germline CDR1 is MNHEY and CDR2 is SVGAGI. This CDR3 has 13 amino acids.

The chain couples TRBV6-5 to TRBJ2-5; weak D call: TRBD1 (5 bases). Germline V gives CDR1 MNHEY, CDR2 SVGAGI. The germline V and J ends were trimmed by 6 bases and 5 bases, with 7 bases remaining between them. The CDR3 has 11 amino acids. The CDR3 reads CASSRQETQYF. CDR3 bases: TGTGCCAGCAGCCGACAGGAGACCCAGTACTTC.

The genes are TRBV19 and TRBJ2-1, with D hard to call. This CDR3 comprises 14 residues. Trimming stripped 6 bases from V and 2 bases from J, with 11 bases between. The germline V gene has CDR1 LNHDA and CDR2 SQIVND (reference sequence). CDR3 in DNA: TGTGCCAGTAGGACTCAAGAGACCTACAATGAGCAGTTCTTC. This gives the protein CASRTQETYNEQFF. Full variable domain (rest looked up from reference TRBV19 and TRBJ2-1): DGGITQSPKYLFRKEGQNVTLSCEQNLNHDAMYWYRQDPGQGLRLIYYSQIVNDFQKGDIAEGYSVSREKKESFPLTVTSAQKNPTAFYLCASRTQETYNEQFFGPGTRLTVL.

V gene TRBV7-3 combines with J gene TRBJ1-1, with D possibly matching TRBD1 (6 bases). The CDR3 extends over 15 amino acids. CDR1 and CDR2 from the germline V gene are SGHTA and FQGTGA. Trimming pared 4 bases from V and 1 base from J, leaving 13 bases between. The CDR3 loop is CASSSGGQTNTEAFF. The CDR3 DNA follows: TGTGCCAGCAGCTCCGGGGGGCAGACGAACACTGAAGCTTTCTTT.

The chain's CDR3 is CASSLEGGANIQYF. Written as DNA, the CDR3 is TGTGCCAGCAGCTTAGAAGGGGGGGCGAACATTCAGTACTTC. The chain uses TRBV7-6 and TRBJ2-4; TRBD2 might be the D (7 bases). CDR1 and CDR2 from the germline V gene are SGHVS and FNYEAQ. V was cut by 1 base and J by 7 bases, with 11 bases left in between. The CDR3 length is 14 residues.

The gene calls are TRBV29-1 and TRBJ2-7; 9 bases map to TRBD2. Germline V gene lookup returns CDR1 SQVTM and CDR2 ANQGSEA. J was trimmed by 3 bases and V by 7 bases; bases with no gene match: 7. The CDR3 has 13 amino acids. The CDR3 bases are TGCAGCGGCGGTCTAGCGGGAATCTACGAGCAGTACTTC. This sequence encodes CSGGLAGIYEQYF.

The J gene is TRBJ2-2, the V gene TRBV9; 7 bases agree with TRBD1. V shed 3 bases and J 3 bases; nucleotides not matched to a gene: 5. The V gene's germline CDR1 is SGDLS and CDR2 YYNGEE. The CDR3 length is 15 residues. CDR3: CASSDLGQHTGELFF. The DNA for the CDR3 is TGTGCCAGCAGCGACCTGGGACAGCACACCGGGGAGCTGTTTTTT.

The chain uses TRBV6-1 and TRBJ1-1, with 8 bases aligning to TRBD1. The germline gives CDR1 MNHNS, CDR2 SASEGT. The CDR3 totals 13 residues. With V trimmed by 6 bases and J by 4 bases, 4 bases remained unmatched. As DNA, the CDR3 is TGTGCCAGCAGCAAAGACAGGGGCACTGAAGCTTTCTTT. Encoded protein: CASSKDRGTEAFF.

The rearrangement uses TRBV29-1 and TRBJ1-1; no reliable D call. Germline V gene data show CDR1 as SQVTM and CDR2 as ANQGSEA. The V end was cut by 7 bases, the J end by 0 bases, with 12 bases between. This CDR3 is built from 13 residues. The chain's CDR3 is CSGASRLNTEAFF. DNA for the CDR3: TGCAGCGGTGCGTCACGGTTGAACACTGAAGCTTTCTTT.

With regard to this clone: Other DNA sequences in this sample translate to the same CDR3. The V gene is TRBV18, the J gene TRBJ2-7; 8 bases map to TRBD1. Germline CDR1 is KGHSH and CDR2 is LQKENI. The CDR3 has 15 residues. Unmatched junction bases numbered 2, after V lost 1 base and J lost 0 bases. CDR3: CASSPRTGSSYEQYF. DNA for the CDR3: TGTGCCAGCTCACCACGGACAGGGAGCTCCTACGAGCAGTACTTC.

V usage is TRBV7-2 and J usage is TRBJ1-3; D not resolved. CDR1 SGHTA and CDR2 FQGNSA come from the germline V gene. The CDR3 spans 13 residues. V dropped 5 bases and J dropped 8 bases, with 13 bases sitting between them. The chain's CDR3 is CASSRPSGHTIYF. The CDR3 DNA reads TGTGCCAGCAGCCGTCCCAGCGGACACACCATATATTTT.

This clone was picked up one time. The CDR3 coding sequence is TGCAGCGTTGAAGAGAGGGAGGGGGAAAAACTGTTTTTT. Its protein product is CSVEEREGEKLFF. The J gene is TRBJ1-4, the V gene TRBV29-1, with D tentatively TRBD1 (5 bases). This CDR3 has 13 amino acids. The germline V gene encodes CDR1 SQVTM and CDR2 ANQGSEA. The V end lost 0 bases, the J end lost 8 bases, and 10 bases lay between the germline ends.